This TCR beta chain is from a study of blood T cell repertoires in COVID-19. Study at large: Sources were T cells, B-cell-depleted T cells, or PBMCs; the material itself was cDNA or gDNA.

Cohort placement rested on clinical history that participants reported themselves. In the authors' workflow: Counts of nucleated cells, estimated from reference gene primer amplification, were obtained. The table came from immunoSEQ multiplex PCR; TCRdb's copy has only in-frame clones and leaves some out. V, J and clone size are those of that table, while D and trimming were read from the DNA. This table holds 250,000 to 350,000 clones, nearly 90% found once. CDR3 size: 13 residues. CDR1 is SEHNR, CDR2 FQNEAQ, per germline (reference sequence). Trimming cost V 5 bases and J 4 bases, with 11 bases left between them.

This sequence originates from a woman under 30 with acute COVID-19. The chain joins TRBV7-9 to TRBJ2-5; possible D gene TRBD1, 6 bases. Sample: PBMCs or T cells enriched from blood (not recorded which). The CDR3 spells CASSVRGAETQYF. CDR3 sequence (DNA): TGTGCCAGCAGCGTCAGGGGCGCAGAGACCCAGTACTTC.